This T cell receptor (beta chain) was observed in a study of metastatic and nonmetastatic thyroid tumors. Thyroid surgery was performed in patients who had received no treatment beforehand. Via MiXCR, TCRdb re-called the PCR reads. The sample has roughly 5,400 clones, about 31% seen once. This clone was counted a few times. The CDR3 is 16 residues long. With V trimmed by 7 bases and J by 2 bases, 13 bases remained unmatched. Sequencing was performed on adjacent normal tissue. The chain combines TRBV6-7 with TRBJ2-5; 7 nucleotides line up with TRBD2. TRBV6-7 qualifies as an ORF whose function is uncertain. This clonotype was obtained from a female donor with papillary thyroid cancer or a benign thyroid nodule (not recorded which). Some clones in this sample may be carry-over from other donors' samples. This chain's CDR3 is CASTGRWREGQETQYF. The CDR3 DNA is TGTGCCAGCACCGGACGGTGGAGGGAGGGTCAAGAGACCCAGTACTTC.